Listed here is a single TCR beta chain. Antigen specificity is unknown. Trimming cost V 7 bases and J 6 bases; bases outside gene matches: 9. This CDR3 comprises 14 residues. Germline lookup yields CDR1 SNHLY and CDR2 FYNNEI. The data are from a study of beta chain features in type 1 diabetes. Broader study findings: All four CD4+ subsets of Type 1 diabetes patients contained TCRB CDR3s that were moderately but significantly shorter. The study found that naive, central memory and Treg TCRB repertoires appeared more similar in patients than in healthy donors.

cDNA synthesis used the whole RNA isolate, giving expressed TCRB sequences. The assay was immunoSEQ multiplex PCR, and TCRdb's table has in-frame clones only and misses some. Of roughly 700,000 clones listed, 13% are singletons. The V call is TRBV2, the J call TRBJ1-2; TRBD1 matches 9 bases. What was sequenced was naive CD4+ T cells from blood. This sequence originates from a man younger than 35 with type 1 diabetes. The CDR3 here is CASIPRQGGNGYTF. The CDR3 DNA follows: TGTGCCAGCATTCCCAGACAGGGGGGGAATGGCTACACCTTC.